This TCR beta chain was identified during a study of Graves' ophthalmopathy and Graves' hyperthyroidism. The wider study: Cases classed as stable hyperthyroidism had no ophthalmopathy within 18 months of follow-up.

The authors enrolled newly diagnosed hyperthyroidism patients aged 18 to 65 with under 2 months' duration. Orbital computed tomography, thyroid ultrasound, TRAb, serum thyroxine and clinical symptoms formed the basis of diagnosis. The J segment lost 2 bases and the V segment lost 3 bases, leaving 2 bases of the junction unmatched. The CDR3 totals 16 residues. From germline, CDR1 is SNHLY and CDR2 FYNNEI. This clonotype was detected ten times or more. No antigen is known for it. Study results and limitations: Blood contained most expanded thyroid clonotypes exceeding 0.001 frequency.

The TCR beta CDR3 regions underwent amplification from RNA transcripts. Following a first-round RT-PCR that used HTBI primers, a second-round multiplex PCR was carried out. TCRdb re-derived calls from the multiplex PCR reads in MiXCR, one entry per CDR3 protein. This sample has approximately 1.2 million distinct CDR3 sequences; roughly two fifths occur once, and the top ten carry more than 9.5%. The chain carries TRBV2 and TRBJ2-7; 15 positions agree with TRBD2. The receptor's source is an adult man with Graves' hyperthyroidism. The sequenced material came from peripheral blood or thyroid tissue (not recorded which). CDR3 amino acids: CASSDGTSGGTYEQYF. The CDR3, as DNA: TGTGCCAGCAGTGACGGGACTAGCGGGGGGACCTACGAGCAGTACTTC.